These T cell receptor beta chains were read from a single sample in a study of T cell responses to AZD1222 COVID-19 vaccine. The assay was immunoSEQ multiplex PCR, and TCRdb's table has in-frame clones only and misses some. The repertoire includes some 110,000 clones, 89% of them detected once, and around 45% sits in the top ten. Sample: peripheral blood, taken 28 days after the second AZD1222 dose. These TCRs come from an adult who received the AZD1222 COVID-19 vaccine. CDR3s include the opening cysteine and the closing phenylalanine or tryptophan. Clone sizes are given selectively: once, few, many, or a class where the clone is expanded.

CDR3,J,V,size
CASSLGVTSYTGELFF,TRBJ2-2,TRBV5-8,.
CASSPDTSNQPQHF,TRBJ1-5,TRBV7-9,once
CASSKKGGDTEAFF,TRBJ1-1,TRBV21-1,.
CASSPPGQAYNEQFF,TRBJ2-1,TRBV18,.
CASSLVGVTYEQYF,TRBJ2-7,TRBV28,.
CASSPGLAETQYF,TRBJ2-5,TRBV18,.
CASSRQGPDEQFF,TRBJ2-1,TRBV7-3,once
CASSQDMVAGTGEQYF,TRBJ2-7,TRBV4-3,.
CASSQDVERFF,TRBJ2-1,TRBV4-1,.
CASSLVGGPYGYTF,TRBJ1-2,TRBV7-9,.
CASSLAPDRGDTEAFF,TRBJ1-1,TRBV5-1,.
CASSVAGTATSYEQYF,TRBJ2-7,TRBV9,.
CAISELGVDLYGYTF,TRBJ1-2,TRBV10-3,.
CASSSAWDYGYTF,TRBJ1-2,TRBV5-1,.
CASRHRGSEAFF,TRBJ1-1,TRBV27,few
CASSLYGFRGSGANVLTF,TRBJ2-6,TRBV7-9,.
CASSTGQGARTDTQYF,TRBJ2-3,TRBV7-3,.
CASGAGGRSGELFF,TRBJ2-2,TRBV2,once
CASSQGTSRKEQYF,TRBJ2-7,TRBV7-2,.
CASRWGRDQPQHF,TRBJ1-5,TRBV2,.
CASSSVLGGNTEAFF,TRBJ1-1,TRBV13,.
CASSMGRGAFNSPLHF,TRBJ1-6,TRBV2,once
CASSPRGAAAAEAFF,TRBJ1-1,TRBV18,.
CASSLRSTNEKLFF,TRBJ1-4,TRBV7-2,.
CASMPLSRSDEQFF,TRBJ2-1,TRBV19,.
CASSEGGYEQYF,TRBJ2-7,TRBV10-2,.
CASSQEHNQPQHF,TRBJ1-5,TRBV11-1,.
CASSLVKSYTIAGGDNEQFF,TRBJ2-1,TRBV18,.
CASRMTSGSVREQYF,TRBJ2-7,TRBV6-5,.
CASRDSGRTGELFF,TRBJ2-2,TRBV10-2,.
CASSSPLARQFF,TRBJ2-1,TRBV5-4,.
CASSDARAIQETQYF,TRBJ2-5,TRBV2,.
CASDSSGTLAYEQYF,TRBJ2-7,TRBV11-2,.
CASSLARANYGYTF,TRBJ1-2,TRBV7-3,once
CASSSTDRLSGNTIYF,TRBJ1-3,TRBV9,.
CASAFLSGELFF,TRBJ2-2,TRBV12-3/TRBV12-4,.
CASRDRGGYTF,TRBJ1-2,TRBV5-4,.
CASKPSGPGYEQYF,TRBJ2-7,TRBV28,.
CSVEAPGSYNEQFF,TRBJ2-1,TRBV29-1,.
CASRPVGSYEQYF,TRBJ2-7,TRBV28,.
CASSQDRIAGEQYF,TRBJ2-7,TRBV4-1,.
CASSAKLAGYDEQFF,TRBJ2-1,TRBV3-1/TRBV3-2,.
CASSQGRGGTTQYF,TRBJ2-3,TRBV3-1/TRBV3-2,.
CASSLRRGRGGTGELFF,TRBJ2-2,TRBV11-2,.
CASSKSGTYEQYF,TRBJ2-7,TRBV11-2,.
CASSHPGTAYGYTF,TRBJ1-2,TRBV4-1,.
CASSYYTGELFF,TRBJ2-2,TRBV6-2/TRBV6-3,few
CASSYLGTGVDEQFF,TRBJ2-1,TRBV6-2/TRBV6-3,.